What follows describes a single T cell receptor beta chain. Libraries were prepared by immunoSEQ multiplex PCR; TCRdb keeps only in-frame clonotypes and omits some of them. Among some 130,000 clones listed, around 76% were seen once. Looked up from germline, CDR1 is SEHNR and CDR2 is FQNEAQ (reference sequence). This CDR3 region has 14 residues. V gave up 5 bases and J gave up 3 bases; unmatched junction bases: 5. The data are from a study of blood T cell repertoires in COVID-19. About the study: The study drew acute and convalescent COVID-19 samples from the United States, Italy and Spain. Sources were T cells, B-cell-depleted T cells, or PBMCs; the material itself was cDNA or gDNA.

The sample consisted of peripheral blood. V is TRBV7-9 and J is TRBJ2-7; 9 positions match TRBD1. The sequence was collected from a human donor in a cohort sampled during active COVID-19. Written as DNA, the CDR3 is TGTGCCAGCAGCGAAACAGGGGGCAGCTACGAGCAGTACTTC. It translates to CASSETGGSYEQYF.